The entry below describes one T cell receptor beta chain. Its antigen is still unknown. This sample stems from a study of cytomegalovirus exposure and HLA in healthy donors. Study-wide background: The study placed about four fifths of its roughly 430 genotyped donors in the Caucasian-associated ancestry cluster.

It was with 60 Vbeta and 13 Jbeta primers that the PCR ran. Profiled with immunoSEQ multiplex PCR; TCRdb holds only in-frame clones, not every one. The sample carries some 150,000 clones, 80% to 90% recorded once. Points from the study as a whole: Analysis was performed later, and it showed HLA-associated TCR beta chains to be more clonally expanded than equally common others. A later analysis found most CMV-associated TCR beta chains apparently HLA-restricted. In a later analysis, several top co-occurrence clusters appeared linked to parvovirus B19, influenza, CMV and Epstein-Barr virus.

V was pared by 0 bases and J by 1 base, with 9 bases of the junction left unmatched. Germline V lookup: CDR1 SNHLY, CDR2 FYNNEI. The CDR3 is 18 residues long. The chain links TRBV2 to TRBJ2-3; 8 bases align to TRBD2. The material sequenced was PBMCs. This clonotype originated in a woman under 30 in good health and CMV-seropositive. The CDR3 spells CASSEASPALAGTDTQYF. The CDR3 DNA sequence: TGTGCCAGCAGTGAAGCGAGTCCGGCACTAGCGGGCACAGATACGCAGTATTTT.